The 30 T cell receptor beta chains presented below share a single source sample, sequenced in a study of T-cell reconstitution after alpha-beta-depleted transplantation in children. Library preparation (for TCRbeta) was performed with unique molecular identifiers. TCRdb re-called the PCR reads with MiXCR, one entry per CDR3 protein. The table lists about 340,000 distinct CDR3 sequences, about 9.3% of them singletons. The source material was PBMCs from the stem cell graft donor, sampled from the stem cell graft. The receptors were gathered from a human donor who donated a stem cell graft to a child with acute lymphoblastic leukemia.

The CDR3 sequence is CATDWTGQTGELFF. The CDR3 bases are TGTGCCACCGATTGGACAGGACAGACCGGGGAGCTGTTTTTT. The chain combines TRBV19 with TRBJ2-2; 7 bases map to TRBD1. Germline CDR1 and CDR2: LNHDA and SQIVND (reference sequence). The V segment lost 10 bases and the J segment 5 bases; nucleotides outside the gene matches: 10. The CDR3 has 14 residues.

This clonotype was observed many times. The chain carries TRBV7-3 and TRBJ2-3; D is perhaps TRBD1 (6 bases). The CDR3 has 14 residues. Germline loops: CDR1 SGHTA, CDR2 FQGTGA. Trimming cost V 5 bases and J 4 bases, with 13 bases left between them. The CDR3 sequence: CASSLRQAPDTQYF. CDR3 coding DNA: TGTGCCAGCAGCCTCCGACAGGCCCCAGATACGCAGTATTTT.

This clonotype occurred a few times. The chain is built from TRBV10-3 and TRBJ2-7, with TRBD2 matching over 10 bases. The V segment lost 4 bases and the J segment 5 bases; nucleotides outside the gene matches: 5. The germline gives CDR1 ENHRY, CDR2 SYGVKD. The CDR3 contains 14 residues. CDR3 amino acids: CAISGASGSHEQYF. The CDR3 nucleotides are TGTGCCATCAGTGGGGCTAGCGGGAGCCACGAGCAGTACTTC.

This clonotype was recorded a few times. The chain uses TRBV25-1 and TRBJ2-1, with TRBD2 matching over 9 bases. Per germline, CDR1 MGHDK and CDR2 SYGVNS. CDR3 length equals 15 residues. Trimming removed 3 bases from V and 8 bases from J; junction bases left unmatched: 8. The CDR3 DNA reads TGTGCCAGCAGTGATCCTGGACTAGCGTGGGATGAGCAGTTCTTC. Translating it yields CASSDPGLAWDEQFF.

With respect to this clonotype: At one end the junction does not follow the germline gene, possibly because of a read error. V and J are TRBV7-7 and TRBJ2-1; D possibly corresponds to TRBD2 (6 bases). Germline V lookup: CDR1 SSHAT, CDR2 FNYEAQ (reference sequence). This CDR3 has 14 amino acids. CDR3 coding DNA: TGTGCTAGCAGCTTGGGCGGGAACCACAATGAGCATTTCTTC. Translating it yields CASSLGGNHNEHFF. The full variable domain, its missing parts supplied by reference TRBV7-7 and TRBJ2-1, is GAGVSQSPRYKVTKRGQDVTLRCDPISSHATLYWYQQALGQGPEFLTYFNYEAQPDKSGLPSDRFSAERPEGSISTLTIQRTEQRDSAMYRCASSLGGNHNEHFFGPGTRLTVL.

The sample holds a few counts of this clonotype. The chain recombines TRBV12-3 or TRBV12-4 with TRBJ1-2; possibly TRBD1 for D (5 bases). The CDR3 sequence is 11 residues long. V lost 6 bases to trimming and J lost 8 bases, with 10 bases between them. The CDR3 DNA reads TGTGCCAGCAGCCAGGGTTTGGGCTACACCTTC. Translated: CASSQGLGYTF.

In its sample, this clonotype was seen a few times. This sequence joins TRBV7-9 and TRBJ2-1; 8 nucleotides align to TRBD2. The germline gives CDR1 SEHNR, CDR2 FQNEAQ (reference sequence). The CDR3 sequence is 17 residues long. The trim removed 2 bases at V and 5 bases at J, leaving 11 bases unmatched. CDR3 in amino acids: CASSLLPTGLVDNEQFF. CDR3 sequence (DNA): TGTGCCAGCAGCTTACTCCCTACGGGACTAGTAGACAATGAGCAGTTCTTC.

The J gene is TRBJ2-1, the V gene TRBV3-1, with D possibly being TRBD1 (5 bases). The CDR3 covers 16 residues. V was pared by 0 bases and J by 7 bases, with 16 bases between. Germline CDR1 LGHDT, CDR2 YNNKEL (reference sequence). CDR3 sequence (DNA): TGTGCCAGCAGCCAAGATCCGAGACAGTTGAGGAATGAGCAGTTCTTC. Protein sequence: CASSQDPRQLRNEQFF.

This chain connects TRBV24-1 to TRBJ2-7; weak D call: TRBD2 (6 bases). The ends were cut back, 5 bases at V and 0 bases at J, with 19 bases in the middle. The germline CDR1 and CDR2 sequences are KGHDR and SFDVKD. The CDR3 covers 17 residues. CDR3 nucleotide sequence: TGTGCCACCAGTGGAGGGACTGGGGCCGGTGGCTCCTACGAGCAGTACTTC. Protein sequence: CATSGGTGAGGSYEQYF.

The chain couples TRBV3-1 to TRBJ1-1; unclear D gene. Germline loops: CDR1 LGHDT, CDR2 YNNKEL (reference sequence). The CDR3 is made up of 14 amino acids. V shed 8 bases and J shed 2 bases, with 15 bases lying between them. The chain's CDR3 is CASCLSGSNTEAFF. CDR3 in DNA: TGTGCCAGCTGTTTATCTGGGTCCAACACTGAAGCTTTCTTT.

The chain links TRBV24-1 to TRBJ2-1; D is ambiguous. The germline V gene encodes CDR1 KGHDR and CDR2 SFDVKD. The length of the CDR3 is 13 residues. V lost 2 bases to trimming and J lost 0 bases, with 1 base between them. The CDR3 DNA reads TGTGCCACCAGTGATTCCTCCTACAATGAGCAGTTCTTC. This encodes CATSDSSYNEQFF.

This chain joins TRBV28 and TRBJ1-1, with D hard to call. Trimming pared 5 bases from V and 1 base from J, leaving 8 bases between. CDR1 MDHEN and CDR2 SYDVKM come from the germline V gene. This CDR3 has 13 residues. The CDR3 bases are TGTGCCAGCAGTGTCCCTCAGAACACTGAAGCTTTCTTT. Protein: CASSVPQNTEAFF.

The chain employs TRBV20-1 and TRBJ2-1, with 8 bases fitting TRBD2. CDR1 and CDR2 from the germline V gene are DFQATT and SNEGSKA (reference sequence). V was pared by 3 bases and J by 7 bases, with 14 bases of the junction left unmatched. This CDR3 spans 16 amino acids. CDR3 in amino acids: CSARPLVSGSGNEQFF. CDR3 coding DNA: TGCAGTGCTAGGCCCTTGGTGAGCGGGAGTGGGAATGAGCAGTTCTTC.

This clonotype has a handful of counts. The V and J genes are TRBV4-3 and TRBJ2-2, with no clear D. Germline CDR1 and CDR2: LGHNA and YSLEER. CDR3 length: 16 amino acids. V was cut by 0 bases and J by 7 bases, with 15 bases left in between. The chain's CDR3 is CASSQEVSVGSGELFF. DNA for the CDR3: TGCGCCAGCAGCCAAGAAGTTTCGGTTGGAAGCGGGGAGCTGTTTTTT.

This clonotype appeared a few times. The rearrangement links TRBV7-9 to TRBJ1-6; TRBD1 agrees at 7 bases. V shed 2 bases and J 8 bases; nucleotides not matched to a gene: 9. The V gene's germline CDR1 is SEHNR and CDR2 FQNEAQ (reference sequence). This CDR3 contains 16 residues. The CDR3 loop is CASSLLGRDSDSPLHF. The CDR3 DNA sequence: TGTGCCAGCAGCTTATTGGGCCGGGACAGTGATTCACCCCTCCACTTT.

This clonotype was seen more than once but under ten times. The V call is TRBV5-1, the J call TRBJ2-5, with D possibly being TRBD2 (5 bases). Germline V gene sequence: CDR1 SGHRS, CDR2 YFSETQ. CDR3 length: 13 amino acids. Trimming cost V 5 bases and J 1 base, with 9 bases left between them. The CDR3 is CASREGVQETQYF. CDR3 bases: TGCGCCAGCAGAGAGGGAGTCCAAGAGACCCAGTACTTC.

This clonotype has a handful of counts. The chain employs TRBV10-3 and TRBJ2-5; no definite D call. Germline V gene sequence: CDR1 ENHRY, CDR2 SYGVKD. V was pared by 2 bases and J by 5 bases, with 12 bases between. The CDR3 has 14 residues. CDR3 region: CAISELGPRETQYF. In DNA form, the CDR3 reads TGTGCCATCAGTGAGCTTGGGCCAAGGGAGACCCAGTACTTC.

Concerning this clonotype itself: A much larger clone differs by one base, so this may be a read error. V and J are TRBV20-1 and TRBJ2-1; 11 nucleotides line up with TRBD2. The V gene end was trimmed by 5 bases and the J gene end by 7 bases; junction bases not matched to a gene: 10. Germline lookup yields CDR1 DFQATT and CDR2 SNEGSKA (reference sequence). This CDR3 has 15 residues. The CDR3: CSAPKLAGVRNEQFF. CDR3 sequence (DNA): TGCAGTGCTCCCAAACTAGCGGGAGTGAGGAATGAGCAGTTCTTC.

This clonotype turned up a few times. This CDR3 reads CASSFEELLRSYNEQFF. As DNA, the CDR3 is TGTGCCAGCAGTTTCGAGGAGCTTCTTCGCTCCTACAATGAGCAGTTCTTC. This chain links TRBV28 with TRBJ2-1; no reliable D call. The germline V gene encodes CDR1 MDHEN and CDR2 SYDVKM. Trimming removed 3 bases from V and 0 bases from J, with 15 bases in between. The CDR3 contains 17 residues.

This clonotype was detected only a few times. The rearrangement links TRBV12-3 or TRBV12-4 to TRBJ2-3; 9 bases align to TRBD2. Unmatched junction bases numbered 10, after V lost 6 bases and J lost 6 bases. This CDR3 is built from 15 residues. This CDR3 is CASSPLGLAWDTQYF. CDR3 DNA sequence: TGTGCCAGCAGCCCCCTCGGACTAGCGTGGGATACGCAGTATTTT.

This clonotype was detected ten times or more. The rearrangement links TRBV7-9 to TRBJ2-1; D is tentatively TRBD1 or TRBD2 (6 bases each). Per germline, CDR1 SEHNR and CDR2 FQNEAQ (reference sequence). Trimming shortened V by 1 base and J by 6 bases, and 10 bases separated the two germline ends. The CDR3 loop spans 14 amino acids. This chain's CDR3 is CASSLEGGGNEQFF. DNA for the CDR3: TGTGCCAGCAGCTTAGAGGGGGGTGGCAATGAGCAGTTCTTC.

This clonotype was observed a few times. The chain combines TRBV20-1 with TRBJ1-5; D ambiguous. Trimming took off 6 bases at V and 0 bases at J, with 12 bases between the two ends. CDR1 and CDR2 from the germline V gene are DFQATT and SNEGSKA (reference sequence). The CDR3 totals 14 residues. The CDR3 sequence is CSAATDYSNQPQHF. The CDR3 DNA sequence: TGCAGTGCCGCAACTGACTATAGCAATCAGCCCCAGCATTTT.

This clonotype was observed a few times. The chain recombines TRBV6-2 or TRBV6-3 with TRBJ1-5, with D possibly TRBD1 on 6 matching bases. The germline CDR1 and CDR2 sequences are MNHEY and SVGEGT. The CDR3 sequence is 11 residues long. Trimming took 5 bases from V and 14 from J, leaving 13 bases between them. The CDR3 reads CASSDGTKEHF. In DNA, the CDR3 is TGTGCCAGCAGTGATGGGACAAAGGAGCATTTT.

This clonotype was found a few times. The J gene is TRBJ2-2, the V gene TRBV7-9, with D perhaps matching TRBD2 (5 bases). Germline V CDR1 and CDR2: SEHNR, FQNEAQ (reference sequence). The germline V and J ends were trimmed by 5 bases and 4 bases, with 14 bases remaining between them. This CDR3 comprises 15 residues. The CDR3 loop is CASSPRGGFTGELFF. The CDR3 DNA reads as TGTGCCAGCAGCCCCCGAGGAGGCTTCACCGGGGAGCTGTTTTTT.

The chain has TRBV7-3 and TRBJ2-3, with 10 bases matching TRBD1. Germline lookup yields CDR1 SGHTA and CDR2 FQGTGA. V gave up 5 bases and J gave up 3 bases; unmatched junction bases: 14. The CDR3 runs to 18 residues. CDR3 region: CASSTRIPGQGWTDTQYF. CDR3 nucleotide sequence: TGTGCCAGCAGCACCAGAATTCCGGGACAGGGGTGGACAGATACGCAGTATTTT.

This clonotype was observed a handful of times. The rearrangement uses TRBV7-3 and TRBJ2-1, with D possibly matching TRBD1 (7 bases). Germline assignment: CDR1 SGHTA and CDR2 FQGTGA. The CDR3 is 16 residues long. V was pared by 5 bases and J by 6 bases, with 20 bases between. Written as DNA, the CDR3 is TGTGCCAGCAGCCATCTGGCAGGGGGGAATCTCAATGAGCAGTTCTTC. It specifies CASSHLAGGNLNEQFF.

The chain recombines TRBV19 with TRBJ1-1, with 8 bases fitting TRBD1. With 11 bases clipped from V and 1 base from J, the junction kept 9 bases outside the gene matches. The CDR3 covers 14 residues. Germline CDR1 reads LNHDA; CDR2 reads SQIVND (reference sequence). The CDR3: CASQTGAKNTEAFF. In DNA form, the CDR3 reads TGTGCCTCACAGACAGGGGCTAAGAACACTGAAGCTTTCTTT.

The chain has TRBV6-1 and TRBJ2-3; D ambiguous. CDR1 is MNHNS, CDR2 SASEGT, per germline. This CDR3 is 14 amino acids long. V was clipped by 6 bases and J by 4 bases, with 14 bases between them. CDR3 in DNA: TGTGCCAGCAGGGGTGGGGAAAGGGCAGATACGCAGTATTTT. Amino acids: CASRGGERADTQYF.

This clonotype was seen many times. Germline is not matched at one junction end, which may reflect a read error. The chain employs TRBV10-2 and TRBJ2-7, with D hard to call. CDR3 size: 11 residues. Germline lookup yields CDR1 WSHSY and CDR2 SAAADI. The CDR3 here is CASSEGYEQYF. The CDR3 DNA follows: TGTGCCAGCAGTGAAGGCTACGAGCAGTACTTC.

The V call is TRBV20-1, the J call TRBJ1-2; TRBD1 matches 7 bases. The CDR3 consists of 15 residues. CDR1 is DFQATT and CDR2 is SNEGSKA in the germline V gene (reference sequence). V lost 1 base and J lost 2; bases outside the gene matches: 7. The chain's CDR3 is CSARVTGPTNYGYTF. DNA for the CDR3: TGCAGTGCTAGAGTGACAGGGCCGACCAACTATGGCTACACCTTC.